This TCR beta chain was obtained from a study of T cell responses to AZD1222 COVID-19 vaccine. Study-wide results and limits: Clonal diversity was possibly underestimated, and white British individuals and females predominated among donors. Unmutated variant regions reportedly attract nearly half of all spike-specific TCRs.

Second-dose intervals of approximately 4 or approximately 12 weeks were pooled. Comment on this clone: What it recognizes is unknown.

Clones were read by immunoSEQ multiplex PCR, and TCRdb kept only the in-frame ones, dropping some. The sample lists fewer than 85,000 clones, roughly four fifths seen once, with roughly 1.3% in the top ten. The CDR3 runs 15 residues. V dropped 0 bases and J dropped 5 bases, with 13 bases sitting between them. Per the germline V gene, CDR1 is SGHVS and CDR2 is FQNEAQ. This material consisted of peripheral blood, taken 28 days after the second AZD1222 dose. The chain joins TRBV7-8 to TRBJ1-2; unclear D gene. The sequence was obtained from an adult who received the AZD1222 COVID-19 vaccine. This CDR3 reads CASSLATGRAYGYTF. CDR3 coding DNA: TGTGCCAGCAGCTTAGCGACTGGGAGGGCGTATGGCTACACCTTC.